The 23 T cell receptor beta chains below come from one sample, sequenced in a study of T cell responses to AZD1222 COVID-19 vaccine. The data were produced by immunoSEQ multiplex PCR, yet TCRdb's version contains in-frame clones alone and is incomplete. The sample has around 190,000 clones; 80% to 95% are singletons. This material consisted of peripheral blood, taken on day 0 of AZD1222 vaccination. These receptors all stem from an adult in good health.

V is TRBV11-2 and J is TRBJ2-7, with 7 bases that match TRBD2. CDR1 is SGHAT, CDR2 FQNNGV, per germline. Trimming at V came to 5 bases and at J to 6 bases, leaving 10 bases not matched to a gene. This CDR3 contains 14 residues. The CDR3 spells CASSRRGGLCEQYF. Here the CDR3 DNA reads TGTGCCAGCAGCCGCCGCGGGGGATTGTGCGAGCAGTACTTC.

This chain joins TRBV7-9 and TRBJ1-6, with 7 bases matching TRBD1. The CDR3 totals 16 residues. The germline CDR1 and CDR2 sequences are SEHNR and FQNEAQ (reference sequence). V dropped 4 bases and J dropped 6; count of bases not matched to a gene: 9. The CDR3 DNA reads TGTGCCAGCAGCTCCCTTTTGGGACAGATTAATTCACCCCTCCACTTT. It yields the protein CASSSLLGQINSPLHF.

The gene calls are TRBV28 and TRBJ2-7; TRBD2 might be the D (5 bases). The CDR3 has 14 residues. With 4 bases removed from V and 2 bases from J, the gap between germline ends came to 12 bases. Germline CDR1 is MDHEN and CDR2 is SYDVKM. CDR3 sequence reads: CASSSGGSTYEQYF. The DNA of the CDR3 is TGTGCCAGCAGTTCAGGAGGATCCACCTACGAGCAGTACTTC.

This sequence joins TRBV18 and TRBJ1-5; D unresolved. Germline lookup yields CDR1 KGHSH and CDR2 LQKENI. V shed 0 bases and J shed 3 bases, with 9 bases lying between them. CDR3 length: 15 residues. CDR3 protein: CASSPPVSTNQPQHF. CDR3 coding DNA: TGTGCCAGCTCACCACCGGTCAGCACCAATCAGCCCCAGCATTTT.

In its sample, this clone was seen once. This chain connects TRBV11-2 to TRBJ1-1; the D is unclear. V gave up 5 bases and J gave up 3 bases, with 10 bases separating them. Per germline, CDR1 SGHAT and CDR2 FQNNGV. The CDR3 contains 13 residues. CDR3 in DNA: TGTGCCAGCAGCCCCACGGATGACACTGAAGCTTTCTTT. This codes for CASSPTDDTEAFF. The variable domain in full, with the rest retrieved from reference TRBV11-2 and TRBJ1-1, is EAGVAQSPRYKIIEKRQSVAFWCNPISGHATLYWYQQILGQGPKLLIQFQNNGVVDDSQLPKDRFSAERLKGVDSTLKIQPAKLEDSAVYLCASSPTDDTEAFFGQGTRLTVV.

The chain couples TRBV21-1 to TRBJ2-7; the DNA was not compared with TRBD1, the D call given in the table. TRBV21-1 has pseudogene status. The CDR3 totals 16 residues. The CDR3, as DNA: TGTGCCAGCAGCAAGCCCGACAGGGGCCAACCCTACGAGCAGTACTTC. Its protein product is CASSKPDRGQPYEQYF.

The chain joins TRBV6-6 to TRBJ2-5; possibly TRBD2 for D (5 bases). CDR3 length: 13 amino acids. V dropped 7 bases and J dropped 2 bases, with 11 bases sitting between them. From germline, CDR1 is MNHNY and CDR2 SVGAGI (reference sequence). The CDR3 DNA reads TGTGCCAGCACGGGGTTATTACAAGAGACCCAGTACTTC. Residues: CASTGLLQETQYF.

The CDR3 sequence: CASSFSAGVSSSYEQYF. The CDR3 nucleotides read TGTGCCAGCAGTTTCTCAGCGGGGGTGTCAAGCTCCTACGAGCAGTACTTC. The V and J genes are TRBV28 and TRBJ2-7; 8 bases are a match to TRBD2. Germline V CDR1 and CDR2: MDHEN, SYDVKM. This CDR3 contains 17 residues. V lost 3 bases to trimming and J lost 0 bases; unmatched junction nucleotides: 10.

CDR3 amino acids: CASSSRGQSTEAFF. The CDR3 DNA is TGTGCCAGTAGTTCAAGAGGACAGAGCACTGAAGCTTTCTTT. V and J are TRBV19 and TRBJ1-1; tentative D call: TRBD1 (6 bases). There are 14 residues in the CDR3. V was pared by 5 bases and J by 4 bases, with 14 bases between. CDR1 is LNHDA and CDR2 is SQIVND in the germline V gene (reference sequence).

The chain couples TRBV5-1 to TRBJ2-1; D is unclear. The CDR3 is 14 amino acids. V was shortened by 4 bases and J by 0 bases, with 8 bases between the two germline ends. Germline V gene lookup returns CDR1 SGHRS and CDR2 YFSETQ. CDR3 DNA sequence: TGCGCCAGCAGCGGGGATAGCTCCTACAATGAGCAGTTCTTC. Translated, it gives CASSGDSSYNEQFF.

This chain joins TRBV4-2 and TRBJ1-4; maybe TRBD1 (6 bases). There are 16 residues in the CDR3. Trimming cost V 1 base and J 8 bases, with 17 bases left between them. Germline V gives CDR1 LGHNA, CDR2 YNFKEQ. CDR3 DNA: TGTGCCAGCAGCCAAGCTCTGAGGGGGGGCGACGAAAAACTGTTTTTT. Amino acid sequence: CASSQALRGGDEKLFF.

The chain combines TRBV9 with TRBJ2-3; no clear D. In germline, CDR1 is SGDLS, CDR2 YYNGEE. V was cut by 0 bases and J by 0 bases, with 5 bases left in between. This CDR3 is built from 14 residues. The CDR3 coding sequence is TGTGCCAGCAGCGTAGAAGTGAGCACAGATACGCAGTATTTT. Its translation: CASSVEVSTDTQYF.

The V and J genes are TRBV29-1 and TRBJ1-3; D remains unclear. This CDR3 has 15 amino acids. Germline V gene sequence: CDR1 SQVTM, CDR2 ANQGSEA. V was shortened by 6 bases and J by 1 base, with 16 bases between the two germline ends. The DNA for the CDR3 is TGCAGCGTCCATCGACCTGGCTCATCTGGAAACACCATATATTTT. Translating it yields CSVHRPGSSGNTIYF.

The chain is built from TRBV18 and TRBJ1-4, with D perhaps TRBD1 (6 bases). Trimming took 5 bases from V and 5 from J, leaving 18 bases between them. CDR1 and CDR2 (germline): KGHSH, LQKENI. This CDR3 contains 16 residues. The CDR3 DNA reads TGTGCCAGCTCAGGGGCCGAACAGGGACTGAATGAAAAACTGTTTTTT. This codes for CASSGAEQGLNEKLFF.

CDR3 sequence reads: CASRGTGWGNQPQHF. The DNA for the CDR3 is TGTGCCAGCAGGGGAACAGGGTGGGGCAATCAGCCCCAGCATTTT. The rearrangement uses TRBV25-1 and TRBJ1-5; TRBD1 might be the D (6 bases). Trimming cost V 6 bases and J 2 bases, with 14 bases left between them. Germline V gene data show CDR1 as MGHDK and CDR2 as SYGVNS. The CDR3 covers 15 residues.

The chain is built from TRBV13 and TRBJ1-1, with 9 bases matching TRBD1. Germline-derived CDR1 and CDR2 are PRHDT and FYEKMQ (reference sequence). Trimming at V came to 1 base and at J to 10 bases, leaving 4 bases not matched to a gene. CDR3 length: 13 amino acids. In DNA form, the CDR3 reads TGTGCCAGCAGCTTAGCGGGACAGGGACGAGCTTTCTTT. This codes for CASSLAGQGRAFF.

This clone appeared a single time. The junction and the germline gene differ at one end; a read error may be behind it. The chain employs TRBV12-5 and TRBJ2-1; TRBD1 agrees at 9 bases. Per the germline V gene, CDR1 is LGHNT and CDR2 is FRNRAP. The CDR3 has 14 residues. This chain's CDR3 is CASGPHLRDRVRLF. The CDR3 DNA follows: TGTGCTAGTGGTCCCCACTTACGGGACAGGGTCAGGCTCTTC. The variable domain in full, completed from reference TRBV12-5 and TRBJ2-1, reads DARVTQTPRHKVTEMGQEVTMRCQPILGHNTVFWYRQTMMQGLELLAYFRNRAPLDDSGMPKDRFSAEMPDATLATLKIQPSEPRDSAVYFCASGPHLRDRVRLFGPGTRLTVL.

For the CDR3, the DNA is TGTGCCAGCAGTGCGTACACGGATAATTCACCCCTCCACTTT. This gives the protein CASSAYTDNSPLHF. V is TRBV27 and J is TRBJ1-6; D is ambiguous. The germline V and J ends were trimmed by 5 bases and 5 bases, with 10 bases remaining between them. Germline V gives CDR1 MNHEY, CDR2 SMNVEV (reference sequence). The length of the CDR3 is 14 residues.

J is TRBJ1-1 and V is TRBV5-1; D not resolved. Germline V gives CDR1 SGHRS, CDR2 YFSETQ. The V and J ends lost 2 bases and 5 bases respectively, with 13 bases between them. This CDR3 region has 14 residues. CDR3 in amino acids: CASSFNLAGTEAFF. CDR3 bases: TGCGCCAGCAGCTTTAACCTAGCGGGGACTGAAGCTTTCTTT. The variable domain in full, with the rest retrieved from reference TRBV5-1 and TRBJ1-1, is KAGVTQTPRYLIKTRGQQVTLSCSPISGHRSVSWYQQTPGQGLQFLFEYFSETQRNKGNFPGRFSGRQFSNSRSEMNVSTLELGDSALYLCASSFNLAGTEAFFGQGTRLTVV.

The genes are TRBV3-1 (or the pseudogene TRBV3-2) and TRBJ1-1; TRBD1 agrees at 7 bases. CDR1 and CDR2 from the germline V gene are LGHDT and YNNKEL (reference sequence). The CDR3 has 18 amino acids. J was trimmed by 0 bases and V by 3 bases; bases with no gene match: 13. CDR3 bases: TGTGCCAGCAGCCACTCTGGGACAGACTTTCCTATGAACACTGAAGCTTTCTTT. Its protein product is CASSHSGTDFPMNTEAFF.

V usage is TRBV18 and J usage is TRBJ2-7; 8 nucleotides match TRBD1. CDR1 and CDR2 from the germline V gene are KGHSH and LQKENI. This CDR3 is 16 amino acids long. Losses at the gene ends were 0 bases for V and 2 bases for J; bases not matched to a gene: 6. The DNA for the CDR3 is TGTGCCAGCTCACCACCCGGGACAGGAATACCCTACGAGCAGTACTTC. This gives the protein CASSPPGTGIPYEQYF.

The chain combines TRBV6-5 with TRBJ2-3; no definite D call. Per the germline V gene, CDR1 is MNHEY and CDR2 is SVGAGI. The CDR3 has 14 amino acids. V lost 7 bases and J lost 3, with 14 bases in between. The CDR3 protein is CASMFSTRTDTQYF. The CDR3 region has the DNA TGTGCCAGCATGTTTTCCACGAGGACAGATACGCAGTATTTT.

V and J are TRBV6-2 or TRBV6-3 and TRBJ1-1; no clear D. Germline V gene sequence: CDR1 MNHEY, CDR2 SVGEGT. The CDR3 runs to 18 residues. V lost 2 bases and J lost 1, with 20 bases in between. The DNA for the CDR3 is TGTGCCAGCAGTTACGAGGGCAGGCGGACGGGATGGAACACTGAAGCTTTCTTT. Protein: CASSYEGRRTGWNTEAFF.